This TCR beta chain was profiled in a study of blood T cells in healthy people across ages. Study as a whole: Capture by template switching was about one barcoded beta molecule per two T cells.

Total RNA extraction produced at least 5.5 micrograms (per sample) for the study. Between the trimmed V and J ends, which lost 7 bases and 4 bases, there was a span of 18 bases. The CDR3 is 15 residues long. The germline CDR1 and CDR2 sequences are MNHEY and SVGAGI. Study-wide results and limits: Age advanced and TCR beta diversity per million T cells fell, roughly linearly.

A second PCR of roughly 7 to 11 cycles used a sample-barcoded 5' primer and a J-beta primer mix. Tags on each cDNA molecule came from a template-switch adaptor with 12 random nucleotides. Each CDR3 protein is one row after TCRdb ran MiXCR on the 5' RACE reads. The profile shows fewer than 2,000,000 distinct CDR3 sequences, 30% to 40% of them singletons. Regarding this clonotype: Its antigen is unknown.

The material sequenced was blood. The chain combines TRBV6-5 with TRBJ2-3; TRBD2 is a possible D gene (7 bases). The TCR originated in a human donor in good health. The CDR3 protein is CASTYIRGGADTQYF. DNA of the CDR3: TGTGCCAGCACCTATATTAGGGGGGGCGCAGATACGCAGTATTTT.